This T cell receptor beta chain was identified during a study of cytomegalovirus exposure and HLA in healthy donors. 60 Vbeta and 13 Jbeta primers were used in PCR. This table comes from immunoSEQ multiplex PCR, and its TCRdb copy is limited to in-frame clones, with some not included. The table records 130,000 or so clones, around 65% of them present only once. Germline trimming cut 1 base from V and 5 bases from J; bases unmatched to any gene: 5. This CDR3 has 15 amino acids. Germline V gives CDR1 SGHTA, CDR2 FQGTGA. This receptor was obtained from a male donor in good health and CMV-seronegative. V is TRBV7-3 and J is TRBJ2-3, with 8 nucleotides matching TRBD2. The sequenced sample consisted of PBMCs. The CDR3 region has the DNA TGTGCCAGCAGCTTAAACGGGGGGGACGAAGATACGCAGTATTTT. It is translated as CASSLNGGDEDTQYF.